This T cell receptor (beta chain) was sequenced in a study of post-analysis software for immune sequencing data. The wider study: The courses of disease that were included comprised relapsing-remitting, secondary progressive and progressive-relapsing multiple sclerosis. Overall study findings and caveats: When patients were compared with controls, 4 or 5 TRBV segments were more frequent, TRBV5-6, TRBV5-1 and TRBV20-1 among them. A significant reduction in normalized Chao1 diversity was observed in multiple sclerosis patients versus controls.

Germline loops: CDR1 SGHTA, CDR2 FQGNSA. The V end was cut by 3 bases, the J end by 2 bases, with 14 bases between. The CDR3 length is 17 residues. A remark on this clonotype: Its antigen is undetermined.

Unique molecular identifiers tagged the TCR beta cDNA libraries. TCRdb used MiXCR to reprocess the PCR reads, holding one entry per CDR3 protein. The sample contains 350,000 to 500,000 distinct CDR3 sequences, roughly 40% of which appear only once. Sequencing was carried out using blood. The chain links TRBV7-2 to TRBJ2-6; D unclear. The TCR sequence derives from a girl aged 2 to 10 with multiple sclerosis. DNA of the CDR3: TGTGCCAGCAGCTTGTCGACGGCCCCGACTGGGGCCAACGTCCTGACTTTC. As protein: CASSLSTAPTGANVLTF.